This TCR beta chain derives from a study of CD8+ T cells in alopecia areata. Overall study context: Grafting placed skin from roughly 6-13-month-old C3H/HeJ donors with spontaneous alopecia onto roughly 7-10-week-old female C3H/HeJ mice.

Findings of the study overall: Clonality was higher in lesional than normal scalp, especially in alopecia totalis/universalis. TCR sharing across patients was less clear than in mice, possibly HLA-related. Sequences from scalp samples also cover resident alphabeta T cells of normal skin.

Germline CDR1 NSHNY, CDR2 SYGAGN. This CDR3 has 15 residues. Trimming cost V 0 bases and J 2 bases; bases outside gene matches: 1. RNA was extracted and reverse transcribed into cDNA as the sequencing template. The assay was immunoSEQ multiplex PCR, and TCRdb's table has in-frame clones only and misses some. The sample contains under 350,000 clones, none of them singletons. A note on this clone: Its antigen is undetermined. Genes here carry mouse names. The sequenced fragment ends 4 residues before the CDR3 boundary, so the rest is inferred from the germline J gene.

Sorting used CD4, CD8alpha, NKG2D, NKG2ACE and other markers on pooled cutaneous lymph node cells. Material: CD4+ T cells sorted from a lymph node. V usage is TRBV13-1 and J usage is TRBJ2-2; 7 nucleotides match TRBD2. The origin of this receptor is a C3H/HeJ mouse with alopecia areata. For this mouse line, the MHC haplotype is H2-k. CDR3 bases read: TGTGCCAGCAGTGATGTCTGGGGGAACACCGGG. Protein product: CASSDVWGNTG. The full-length CDR3 reads as CASSDVWGNTGQLYF.